These 13 T cell receptor beta chains originate from one sample sequenced in a study of T cell responses to AZD1222 COVID-19 vaccine. Assay used: immunoSEQ multiplex PCR; TCRdb lists only in-frame clones, some missing. The sample comprises fewer than 130,000 clones, about 88% of which are singletons, and about 1.6% rests with the top ten. The sample consisted of peripheral blood, taken on day 0 of AZD1222 vaccination. The receptors here all came from an adult in good health.

Only a few counts were recorded for this clone. This chain joins TRBV19 and TRBJ1-2; tentatively, D is TRBD1 (6 bases). Per germline, CDR1 LNHDA and CDR2 SQIVND (reference sequence). The CDR3 loop spans 12 amino acids. V lost 11 bases and J lost 5, with 15 bases in between. CDR3 in amino acids: CAVVRGEYGYTF. In nucleotides, the CDR3 is TGTGCCGTAGTCAGGGGCGAGTATGGCTACACCTTC.

This clone showed up just a few times. J is TRBJ2-7 and V is TRBV19; no definite D call. Germline CDR1 LNHDA, CDR2 SQIVND (reference sequence). V gave up 6 bases and J gave up 2 bases, with 8 bases separating them. This CDR3 region has 12 residues. CDR3 protein: CASSPAPYEQYF. The CDR3, as DNA: TGTGCCAGTAGCCCCGCTCCCTACGAGCAGTACTTC.

This clone was counted ten times or more. This sequence joins TRBV6-5 and TRBJ2-7, with 7 bases aligning to TRBD1. The CDR3 consists of 13 residues. V was clipped by 8 bases and J by 3 bases; unmatched bases: 7. CDR1 and CDR2 from the germline V gene are MNHEY and SVGAGI. The CDR3 is CASGPGQIYEQYF. The CDR3 DNA sequence: TGTGCCAGCGGGCCGGGACAGATCTACGAGCAGTACTTC.

Remarks on this clone: The sample carries other DNA sequences with the same CDR3. This rearrangement joins TRBV30 to TRBJ2-7; D is perhaps TRBD2 (6 bases). This CDR3 has 12 residues. Germline CDR1 is GTSNPN and CDR2 is SVGIG (reference sequence). V lost 3 bases, J lost 3 bases, and 9 bases lay in between. For the CDR3, the DNA is TGTGCCTGGAGCCGGGGGAGCTACGAGCAGTACTTC. It encodes CAWSRGSYEQYF.

The rearrangement joins TRBV7-9 to TRBJ2-1; D may be TRBD2 (6 bases). V lost 4 bases, J lost 14 bases, and 12 bases lay in between. Germline CDR1 SEHNR, CDR2 FQNEAQ (reference sequence). The length of the CDR3 is 11 residues. The CDR3 region has the DNA TGTGCCAGCAGCTCCATGGGGGAGGAGTTCTTC. Protein: CASSSMGEEFF. Full variable domain (missing parts from reference TRBV7-9 and TRBJ2-1): DTGVSQNPRHKITKRGQNVTFRCDPISEHNRLYWYRQTLGQGPEFLTYFQNEAQLEKSRLLSDRFSAERPKGSFSTLEIQRTEQGDSAMYLCASSSMGEEFFGPGTRLTVL.

The chain joins TRBV6-5 to TRBJ1-1, with a weak D call TRBD1 (5 bases). CDR3 length: 13 residues. Germline-derived CDR1 and CDR2 are MNHEY and SVGAGI. V was shortened by 2 bases and J by 1 base, with 5 bases between the two germline ends. CDR3 coding DNA: TGTGCCAGCAGTTACGGGGGGAACACTGAAGCTTTCTTT. It specifies CASSYGGNTEAFF.

The gene calls are TRBV11-3 and TRBJ2-2; D perhaps matches TRBD1 (6 bases). CDR1 and CDR2 from the germline V gene are SGHNT and YENEEA. Trimming removed 9 bases at V and 5 bases at J, with 13 bases between. The CDR3 contains 13 residues. The CDR3 region is CASRWGLTGELFF. The CDR3, as DNA: TGTGCCAGTCGGTGGGGGCTGACCGGGGAGCTGTTTTTT.

The chain couples TRBV5-6 to TRBJ2-1; possibly TRBD2 for D (7 bases). The V end lost 2 bases, the J end lost 8 bases, and 11 bases lay between the germline ends. Germline V CDR1 and CDR2: SGHDT, YYEEEE. The length of the CDR3 is 13 residues. For the CDR3, the DNA is TGTGCCAGCAGCTTCGGGGGGCGCGATGAGCAGTTCTTC. Translating gives CASSFGGRDEQFF. The variable domain in full, with the rest retrieved from reference TRBV5-6 and TRBJ2-1, is DAGVTQSPTHLIKTRGQQVTLRCSPKSGHDTVSWYQQALGQGPQFIFQYYEEEERQRGNFPDRFSGHQFPNYSSELNVNALLLGDSALYLCASSFGGRDEQFFGPGTRLTVL.

The chain recombines TRBV6-5 with TRBJ2-7; 12 bases are a match to TRBD1. J lost 5 bases, V lost 10 bases, and 12 bases had no gene match. Germline V gene lookup returns CDR1 MNHEY and CDR2 SVGAGI. The CDR3 consists of 15 residues. This CDR3 reads CATNPGQGAMNEQYF. The CDR3 DNA is TGTGCCACCAACCCGGGACAGGGGGCGATGAACGAGCAGTACTTC.

DNA of the CDR3: TGTGCCACCAGTGTCCCATCGCCCGGCGCCCATTCCTACGAGCAGTACTTC. As protein: CATSVPSPGAHSYEQYF. The rearrangement links TRBV24-1 to TRBJ2-7, with no clear D. Germline V gives CDR1 KGHDR, CDR2 SFDVKD. This CDR3 is 17 amino acids long. With 5 bases removed from V and 1 base from J, the gap between germline ends came to 20 bases.

This sequence joins TRBV5-8 and TRBJ1-2; a weak D match, TRBD1 (6 bases). V was cut by 4 bases and J by 6 bases, with 16 bases left in between. In germline, CDR1 is SGHTS, CDR2 YDEGEE. The CDR3 sequence is 14 residues long. The CDR3 sequence is CASSVVTGRDGYTF. CDR3 DNA: TGTGCCAGCAGCGTAGTTACAGGGCGTGATGGCTACACCTTC.

The chain joins TRBV18 to TRBJ1-1, with D uncertain. With 6 bases removed from V and 1 base from J, the gap between germline ends came to 12 bases. CDR3 length: 14 residues. CDR1 is KGHSH, CDR2 LQKENI, per germline. The DNA for the CDR3 is TGTGCCAGCTCTCACCTAGGTGGGAACACTGAAGCTTTCTTT. Translated: CASSHLGGNTEAFF.

This clone has only one observation. The rearrangement joins TRBV5-6 to TRBJ1-2; D not resolved. Trimming removed 6 bases at V and 5 bases at J, with 17 bases between. CDR1 and CDR2 (germline): SGHDT, YYEEEE. CDR3 size: 14 residues. For the CDR3, the DNA is TGTGCCAGCAACAGCGGAGGCGCACCTTATGGCTACACCTTC. Its protein product is CASNSGGAPYGYTF. The whole variable domain, filled in from reference TRBV5-6 and TRBJ1-2, reads DAGVTQSPTHLIKTRGQQVTLRCSPKSGHDTVSWYQQALGQGPQFIFQYYEEEERQRGNFPDRFSGHQFPNYSSELNVNALLLGDSALYLCASNSGGAPYGYTFGSGTRLTVV.